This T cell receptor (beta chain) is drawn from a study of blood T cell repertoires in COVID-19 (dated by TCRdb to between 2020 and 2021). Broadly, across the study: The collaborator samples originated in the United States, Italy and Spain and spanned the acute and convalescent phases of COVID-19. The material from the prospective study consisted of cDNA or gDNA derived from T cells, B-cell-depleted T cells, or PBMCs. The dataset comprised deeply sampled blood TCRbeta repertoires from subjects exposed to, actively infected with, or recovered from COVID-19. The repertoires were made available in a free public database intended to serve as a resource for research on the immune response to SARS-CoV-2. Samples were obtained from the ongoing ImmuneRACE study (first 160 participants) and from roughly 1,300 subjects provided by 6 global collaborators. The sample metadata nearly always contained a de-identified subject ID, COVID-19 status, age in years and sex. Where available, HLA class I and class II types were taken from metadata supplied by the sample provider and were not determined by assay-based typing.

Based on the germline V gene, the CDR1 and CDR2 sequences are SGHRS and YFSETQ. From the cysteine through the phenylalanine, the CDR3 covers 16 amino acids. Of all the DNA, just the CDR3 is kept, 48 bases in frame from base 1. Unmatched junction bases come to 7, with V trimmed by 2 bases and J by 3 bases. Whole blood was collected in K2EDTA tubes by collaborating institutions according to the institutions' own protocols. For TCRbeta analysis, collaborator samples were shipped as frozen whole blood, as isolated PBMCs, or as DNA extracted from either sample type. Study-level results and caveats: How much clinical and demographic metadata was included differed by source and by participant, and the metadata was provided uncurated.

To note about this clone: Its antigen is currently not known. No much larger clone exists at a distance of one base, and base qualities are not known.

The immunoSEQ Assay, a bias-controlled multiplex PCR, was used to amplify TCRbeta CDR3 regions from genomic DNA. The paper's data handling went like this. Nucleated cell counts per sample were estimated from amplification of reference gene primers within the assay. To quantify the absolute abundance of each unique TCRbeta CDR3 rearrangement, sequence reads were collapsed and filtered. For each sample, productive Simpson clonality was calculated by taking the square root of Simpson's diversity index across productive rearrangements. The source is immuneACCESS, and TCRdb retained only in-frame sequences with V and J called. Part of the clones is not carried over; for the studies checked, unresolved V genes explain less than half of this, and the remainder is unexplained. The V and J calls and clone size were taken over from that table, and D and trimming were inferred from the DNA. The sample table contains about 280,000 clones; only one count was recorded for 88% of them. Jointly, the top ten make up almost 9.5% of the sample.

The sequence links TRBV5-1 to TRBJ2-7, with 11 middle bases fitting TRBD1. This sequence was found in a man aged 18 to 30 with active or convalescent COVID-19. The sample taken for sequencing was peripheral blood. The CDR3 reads CASSFAGTGGGYEQYF. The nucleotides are TGCGCCAGCAGCTTTGCTGGGACAGGGGGTGGCTACGAGCAGTACTTC. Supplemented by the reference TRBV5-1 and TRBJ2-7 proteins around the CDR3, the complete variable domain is KAGVTQTPRYLIKTRGQQVTLSCSPISGHRSVSWYQQTPGQGLQFLFEYFSETQRNKGNFPGRFSGRQFSNSRSEMNVSTLELGDSALYLCASSFAGTGGGYEQYFGPGTRLTVT.